The present T cell receptor beta chain was sequenced within a study of spatial heterogeneity in lung cancer. Study as a whole: The library had UMIs, and each TCR and UMI pair averaged more than ten raw reads. Whole-study results and caveats: Expanded TCRs that were ubiquitous or regional had counts tracking ubiquitous and regional nonsynonymous mutations, respectively. The number of expanded tumor alpha and beta chains correlated with mutation number.

One entry per CDR3 protein, called by TCRdb with MiXCR from the 5' RACE reads. The sample comprises 5,000 to 6,000 distinct CDR3 sequences, around an eighth of which are singletons, and 15% rests with the top ten. Time point in this sample: sample taken at primary tumor resection. Frozen PBMC, nontumor lung or tumor provided whole RNA, which was sequenced unsorted. At least ten counts were recorded for this clonotype. The antigen remains undetermined. The CDR3 contains 14 residues. In germline, CDR1 is SGDLS, CDR2 YYNGEE. The ends lost 0 bases at V and 7 bases at J; junction bases unmatched: 1. This sequence joins TRBV9 and TRBJ1-6; 7 positions agree with TRBD1. Sequencing used lung tumor tissue, obtained at surgery. The receptor's source is a female donor with early-stage non-small cell lung cancer. DNA for the CDR3: TGTGCCAGCAGCGTAGACAGGGGAAATTCACCCCTCCACTTT. Its translation: CASSVDRGNSPLHF.